The sequence of this T cell receptor (beta chain) was determined in a study of T cells after yellow fever vaccination. Study at large: Preparation of the low-cell-number fractions used SMART-Seq v4 Ultra Low Input.

TCRdb independently ran MiXCR on the 5' RACE reads; one entry per CDR3 protein. The repertoire holds about 340,000 distinct CDR3 sequences, with around 12% as singletons. The sample here was CD4+ T cells sorted from PBMCs, taken 15 days after the yellow fever booster vaccination. The receptor was derived from a man aged 18 to 29 who received the YFV17D yellow fever vaccine.

The CDR3 here is CASSMTSGGADTQYF. In DNA form, the CDR3 reads TGTGCCAGCAGCATGACTAGCGGGGGGGCAGATACGCAGTATTTT. V gene TRBV7-2 combines with J gene TRBJ2-3; 14 bases fit TRBD2. With V trimmed by 5 bases and J by 4 bases, 2 bases remained unmatched. Germline assignment: CDR1 SGHTA and CDR2 FQGNSA. The CDR3 consists of 15 residues.